The T cell receptor (beta chain) under discussion was sequenced for a study of radiation and T cells in renal cell carcinoma. On this clone itself: Its specificity is not known.

Study findings and constraints: Without pretreatment biopsies, baseline tumor clonotype presence was undetermined.

Documented time point: blood 2 weeks post-SBRT. Treatment meaning: 15 Gy SBRT to primary tumor, nephrectomy 4 weeks later. Radiation-treated patients gave blood at baseline, week 2 and week 4. The tumor was a clear cell renal cell carcinoma. Germline assignment: CDR1 KGHSH and CDR2 LQKENI. The CDR3 extends over 15 amino acids. With V trimmed by 3 bases and J by 8 bases, 7 bases remained unmatched. Sequencing used immunoSEQ multiplex PCR; TCRdb keeps in-frame clones, though not all of them. In the table there are some 130,000 clones, about 81% of which are singletons. This sequence joins TRBV18 and TRBJ2-4; 10 bases align to TRBD1. This TCR came from a woman aged 60 to 75 with renal cell carcinoma. This specimen consisted of blood, obtained from a patient whose treatment included radiotherapy and nephrectomy. CDR3 amino acids: CASSPGQGGGYIQYF. In nucleotides, the CDR3 is TGTGCCAGCTCACCCGGACAGGGGGGTGGGTACATTCAGTACTTC.